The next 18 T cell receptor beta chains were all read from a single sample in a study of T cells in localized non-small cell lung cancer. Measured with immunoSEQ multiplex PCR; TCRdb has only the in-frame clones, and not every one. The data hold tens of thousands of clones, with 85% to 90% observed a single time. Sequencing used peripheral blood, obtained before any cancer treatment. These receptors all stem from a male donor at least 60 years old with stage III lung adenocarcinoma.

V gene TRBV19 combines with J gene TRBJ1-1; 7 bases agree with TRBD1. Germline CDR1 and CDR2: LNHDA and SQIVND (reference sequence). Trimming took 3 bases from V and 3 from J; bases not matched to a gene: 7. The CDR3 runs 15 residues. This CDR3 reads CASSIRAGGDTEAFF. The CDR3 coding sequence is TGTGCCAGTAGTATTCGGGCAGGGGGGGACACTGAAGCTTTCTTT.

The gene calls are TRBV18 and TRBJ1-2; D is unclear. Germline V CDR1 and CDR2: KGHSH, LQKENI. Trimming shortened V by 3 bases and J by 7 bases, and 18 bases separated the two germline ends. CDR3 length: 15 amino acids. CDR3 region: CASSPSPPGSPGYTF. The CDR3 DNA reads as TGTGCCAGCTCACCTTCCCCCCCCGGCAGTCCTGGCTACACCTTC.

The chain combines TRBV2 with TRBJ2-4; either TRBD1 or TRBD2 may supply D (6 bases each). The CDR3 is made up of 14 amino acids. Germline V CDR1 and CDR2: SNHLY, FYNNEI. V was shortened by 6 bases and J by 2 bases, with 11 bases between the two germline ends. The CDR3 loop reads CASRLGGPKNIQYF. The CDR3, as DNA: TGTGCCAGCAGACTGGGGGGCCCCAAAAACATTCAGTACTTC.

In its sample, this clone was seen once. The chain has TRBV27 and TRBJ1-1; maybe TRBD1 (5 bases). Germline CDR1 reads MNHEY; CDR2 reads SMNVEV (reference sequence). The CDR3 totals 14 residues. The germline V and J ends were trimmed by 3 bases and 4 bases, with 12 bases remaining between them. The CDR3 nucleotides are TGTGCCAGCAGTTTTGCAGGGAGGACCACTGAAGCTTTCTTT. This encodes CASSFAGRTTEAFF.

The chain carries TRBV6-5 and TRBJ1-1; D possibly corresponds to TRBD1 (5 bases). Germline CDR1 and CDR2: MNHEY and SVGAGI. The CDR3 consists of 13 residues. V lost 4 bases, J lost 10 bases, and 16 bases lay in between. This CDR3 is CASSFRVNGGAFF. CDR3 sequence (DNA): TGTGCCAGCAGTTTTCGGGTGAACGGGGGAGCTTTCTTT.

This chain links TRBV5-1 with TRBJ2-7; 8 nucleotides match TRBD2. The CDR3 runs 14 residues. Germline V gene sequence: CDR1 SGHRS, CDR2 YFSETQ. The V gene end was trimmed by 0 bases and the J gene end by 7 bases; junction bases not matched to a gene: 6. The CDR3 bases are TGCGCCAGCAGCTTGGCGGGAGGGCGGAGTGAGCAGTACTTC. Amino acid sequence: CASSLAGGRSEQYF.

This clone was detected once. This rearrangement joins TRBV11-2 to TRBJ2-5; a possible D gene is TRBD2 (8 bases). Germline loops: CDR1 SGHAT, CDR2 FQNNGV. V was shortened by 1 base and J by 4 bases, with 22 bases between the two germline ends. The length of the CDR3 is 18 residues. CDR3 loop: CASSLGGGGRLGRETQYF. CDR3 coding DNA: TGTGCCAGCAGCTTAGGAGGGGGCGGGAGGCTTGGTAGAGAGACCCAGTACTTC.

The CDR3 nucleotides are TGTGCCAGCAGTGAATATGGGGGAGTGTATGGCTACACCTTC. This encodes CASSEYGGVYGYTF. V is TRBV25-1 and J is TRBJ1-2; D might be TRBD1 (5 bases). With 0 bases removed from V and 5 bases from J, the gap between germline ends came to 10 bases. The CDR3 is 14 amino acids. Germline-derived CDR1 and CDR2 are MGHDK and SYGVNS.

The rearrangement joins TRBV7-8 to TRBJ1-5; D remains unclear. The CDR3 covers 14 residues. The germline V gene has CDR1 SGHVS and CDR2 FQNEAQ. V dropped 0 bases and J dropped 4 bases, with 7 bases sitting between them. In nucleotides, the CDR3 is TGTGCCAGCAGCTTAGCCATCGATAATCAGCCCCAGCATTTT. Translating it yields CASSLAIDNQPQHF.

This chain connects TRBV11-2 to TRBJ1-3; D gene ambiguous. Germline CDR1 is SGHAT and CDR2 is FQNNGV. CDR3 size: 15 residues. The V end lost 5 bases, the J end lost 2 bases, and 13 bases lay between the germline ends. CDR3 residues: CASSHRHLAGNTIYF. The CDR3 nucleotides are TGTGCCAGCAGCCATCGACACTTAGCTGGAAACACCATATATTTT.

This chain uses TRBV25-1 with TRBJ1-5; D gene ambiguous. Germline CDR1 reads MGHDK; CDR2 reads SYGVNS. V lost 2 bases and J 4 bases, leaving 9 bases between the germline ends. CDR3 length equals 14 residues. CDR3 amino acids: CASSEGGQNQPQHF. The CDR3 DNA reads TGTGCCAGCAGTGAAGGTGGGCAGAATCAGCCCCAGCATTTT.

In DNA form, the CDR3 reads TGTGCCAGCAGCTTGGGGACTCTGAATGAGCAGTTCTTC. This encodes CASSLGTLNEQFF. The gene calls are TRBV7-2 and TRBJ2-1; the D gene is possibly TRBD2 (6 bases). There are 13 residues in the CDR3. The V gene lost 3 bases and the J gene lost 7 bases, with 10 bases spanning the gap. Germline V gene sequence: CDR1 SGHTA, CDR2 FQGNSA.

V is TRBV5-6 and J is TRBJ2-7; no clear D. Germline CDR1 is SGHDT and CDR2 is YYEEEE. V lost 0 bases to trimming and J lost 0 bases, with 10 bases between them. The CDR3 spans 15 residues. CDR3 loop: CASSLGSASSYEQYF. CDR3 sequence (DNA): TGTGCCAGCAGCTTGGGGTCGGCGAGCTCCTACGAGCAGTACTTC. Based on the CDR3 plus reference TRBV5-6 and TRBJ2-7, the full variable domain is DAGVTQSPTHLIKTRGQQVTLRCSPKSGHDTVSWYQQALGQGPQFIFQYYEEEERQRGNFPDRFSGHQFPNYSSELNVNALLLGDSALYLCASSLGSASSYEQYFGPGTRLTVT.

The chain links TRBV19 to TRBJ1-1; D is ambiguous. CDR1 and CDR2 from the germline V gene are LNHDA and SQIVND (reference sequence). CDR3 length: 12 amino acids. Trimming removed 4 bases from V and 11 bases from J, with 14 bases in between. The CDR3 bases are TGTGCCAGTAGTACGGTATGGAATGGGGCTTTCTTT. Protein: CASSTVWNGAFF.

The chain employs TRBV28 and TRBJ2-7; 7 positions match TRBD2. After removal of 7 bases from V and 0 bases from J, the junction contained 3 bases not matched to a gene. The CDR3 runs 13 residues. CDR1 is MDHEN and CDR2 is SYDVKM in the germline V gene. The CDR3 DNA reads TGTGCCAGCACCGGGACTACCTCCTACGAGCAGTACTTC. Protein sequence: CASTGTTSYEQYF. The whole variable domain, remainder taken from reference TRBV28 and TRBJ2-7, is DVKVTQSSRYLVKRTGEKVFLECVQDMDHENMFWYRQDPGLGLRLIYFSYDVKMKEKGDIPEGYSVSREKKERFSLILESASTNQTSMYLCASTGTTSYEQYFGPGTRLTVT.

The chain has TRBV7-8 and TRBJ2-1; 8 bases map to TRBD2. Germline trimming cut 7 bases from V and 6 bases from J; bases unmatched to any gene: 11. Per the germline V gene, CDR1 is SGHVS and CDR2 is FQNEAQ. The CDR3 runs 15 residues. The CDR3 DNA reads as TGTGCCAGCAACCTACGGGAGGGCCTCGGCAATGAGCAGTTCTTC. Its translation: CASNLREGLGNEQFF.

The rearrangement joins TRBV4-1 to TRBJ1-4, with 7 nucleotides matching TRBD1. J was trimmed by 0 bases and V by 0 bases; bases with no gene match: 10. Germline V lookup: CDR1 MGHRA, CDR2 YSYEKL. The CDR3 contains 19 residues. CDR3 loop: CASSQDVGDRLTTNEKLFF. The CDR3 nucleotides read TGCGCCAGCAGCCAAGACGTTGGGGACAGACTCACAACTAATGAAAAACTGTTTTTT.

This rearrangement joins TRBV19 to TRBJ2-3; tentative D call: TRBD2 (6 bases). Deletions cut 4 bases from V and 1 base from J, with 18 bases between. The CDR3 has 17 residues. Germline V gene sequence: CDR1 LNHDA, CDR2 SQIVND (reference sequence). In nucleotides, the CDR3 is TGTGCCAGTAGTACCTTCGGGACTTCTACTGGCACAGATACGCAGTATTTT. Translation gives CASSTFGTSTGTDTQYF.